This T cell receptor beta chain was captured by sequencing in a study of early T cells in non-severe SARS-CoV-2 infection. This clonotype has ten or more counts. TCRdb used MiXCR to reprocess the 5' RACE reads, holding one entry per CDR3 protein. The sample lists about 83,000 distinct CDR3 sequences, about 10% occurring once. The TCR comes from an adult who was a healthcare worker with PCR-confirmed SARS-CoV-2 infection or an uninfected control (not recorded which). Here the sequenced sample was whole blood, taken at baseline.

Here the CDR3 reads CASSLIGGYTEAFF. The CDR3 DNA reads as TGTGCCAGCAGTTTAATAGGGGGGTACACTGAAGCTTTCTTT. The rearrangement joins TRBV28 to TRBJ1-1; D might be TRBD1 (6 bases). Germline values: CDR1 MDHEN, CDR2 SYDVKM. Trimming removed 2 bases at V and 3 bases at J, with 10 bases between. This CDR3 is 14 amino acids long.